These 5 T cell receptor beta chains were sequenced from one sample in a study of T cells after posttransplantation cyclophosphamide listed by TCRdb under 2016. The library was made by the immunoSEQ multiplex PCR assay. TCRdb stores this immuneACCESS table with in-frame sequences only. Part of the clones is absent; in the studies checked, under half of the shortfall reflects unresolved V genes, and no reason is known for the rest. In this sample the table shows approximately 8,300 clones, roughly 82% of which occur a single time. The ten largest clones take up approximately 15% of the sample. What this sample's treatment or condition label stands for: high-dose cyclophosphamide on days +3 and +4 as single-agent GVHD prophylaxis. PTCy patients received busulfan and fludarabine conditioning, a related or unrelated marrow graft, and cyclophosphamide on days +3 and +4. This specimen consisted of CD4+ T cells sorted from blood, obtained around 1,100 days after allogeneic stem cell transplant with posttransplant cyclophosphamide. The origin of the receptors is a female patient in her 40s who received an allogeneic stem cell transplant from a related donor, was CMV-positive, and had no GVHD. Following a transplant, a fraction of the T cells may be traceable to the graft donor.

The table lists this clone with a few counts. The rearrangement joins TRBV28 to TRBJ1-5, with D uncertain. Trimming shortened V by 3 bases and J by 6 bases, and 12 bases separated the two germline ends. This CDR3 has 14 residues. Germline values: CDR1 MDHEN, CDR2 SYDVKM. CDR3 residues: CASSFISQSQPQHF. CDR3 bases: TGTGCCAGCAGTTTTATCTCGCAGTCTCAGCCCCAGCATTTT.

This CDR3 reads CASSNGPGLGEQFF. CDR3 sequence (DNA): TGTGCCAGCAGCAACGGTCCCGGGTTGGGTGAGCAGTTCTTC. The genes are TRBV7-9 and TRBJ2-1; D unclear. The CDR3 is made up of 14 amino acids. CDR1 is SEHNR, CDR2 FQNEAQ, per germline (reference sequence). V lost 5 bases and J lost 9, with 17 bases in between.

The chain carries TRBV7-6 and TRBJ2-5; a possible D gene is TRBD2 (7 bases). The CDR3 sequence is 15 residues long. V shed 1 base and J shed 4 bases, with 13 bases lying between them. CDR1 is SGHVS, CDR2 FNYEAQ, per germline. Here the CDR3 reads CASSLVGGRGETQYF. CDR3 sequence (DNA): TGTGCCAGCAGCTTAGTAGGGGGGAGGGGAGAGACCCAGTACTTC.

V is TRBV15 and J is TRBJ2-7, with D perhaps TRBD1 (7 bases). Deletions cut 1 base from V and 0 bases from J, with 13 bases between. The CDR3 sequence is 16 residues long. CDR1 is LNHNV and CDR2 is YYDKDF in the germline V gene (reference sequence). CDR3 loop: CATSRGGGDSSYEQYF. In DNA, the CDR3 is TGTGCCACCAGCAGAGGAGGCGGGGACAGCTCCTACGAGCAGTACTTC.

This clone was seen only a few times. The J gene is TRBJ1-4, the V gene TRBV5-1; TRBD1 matches at 7 bases. Germline CDR1 and CDR2: SGHRS and YFSETQ. This CDR3 region has 13 residues. Trimming cost V 4 bases and J 6 bases; bases outside gene matches: 3. The chain's CDR3 is CASSPQGYEKLFF. The CDR3 DNA reads as TGCGCCAGCAGCCCACAGGGGTATGAAAAACTGTTTTTT.